This record concerns one TCR beta chain sequence. Other DNA sequences in the same sample also yield this CDR3. The data derive from a study of shared clonotypes between healthy human individuals. Trimming shortened V by 2 bases and J by 2 bases, and 7 bases separated the two germline ends. The CDR3 is made up of 13 amino acids. Germline lookup yields CDR1 GTSNPN and CDR2 SVGIG (reference sequence). Clones were read by immunoSEQ multiplex PCR, and TCRdb kept only the in-frame ones, dropping some. The table shows about 990,000 clones, with 78% occurring only once. The chain links TRBV30 to TRBJ1-5; D call uncertain. The specimen sequenced was memory CD4+ T cells from PBMCs. Sample subset: CD45RA-negative fraction. The receptor was isolated from a man between 18 and 29 years old in good health. Some clones in this sample may be carry-over from other donors' samples. The CDR3 spells CAWSLRGNQPQHF. The CDR3 nucleotides are TGTGCCTGGAGTCTAAGGGGCAATCAGCCCCAGCATTTT.